This T cell receptor beta chain was obtained from a study of cytomegalovirus exposure and HLA in healthy donors. Study-level results: Analysis performed later found about 18,000 TCR beta sequences associated with HLA alleles at 0.05 false discovery rate.

For this clone: Its antigen is unidentified.

V dropped 10 bases and J dropped 0; count of bases not matched to a gene: 5. CDR3 length: 13 residues. CDR1 and CDR2 (germline): ENHRY, SYGVKD. Vbeta (60) and Jbeta (13) primers were used in the PCR. Clones were read by immunoSEQ multiplex PCR, and TCRdb kept only the in-frame ones, dropping some. The sample has 150,000 to 200,000 clones; 70% to 85% are singletons. The sequenced material came from PBMCs. The receptor comes from a human donor in good health. The V call is TRBV10-3, the J call TRBJ1-2; 7 nucleotides align to TRBD1. The CDR3 sequence: CATGQDPNYGYTF. CDR3 sequence (DNA): TGTGCCACAGGACAGGATCCTAACTATGGCTACACCTTC.